This note documents a single T cell receptor beta chain sequence. V shed 3 bases and J 3 bases; nucleotides not matched to a gene: 7. This CDR3 spans 15 amino acids. CDR1 LGHNA and CDR2 YSLEER come from the germline V gene. The data belong to a study of blood T cell repertoires in COVID-19. The wider study: Acute and convalescent COVID-19 samples came from the United States, Italy and Spain. PBMCs, B-cell-depleted T cells, or T cells were the source of the cDNA or gDNA that made up the material.

In the original workflow: Estimates of nucleated cell counts were drawn from the amplification of reference gene primers. TCRdb's table, derived via immunoSEQ multiplex PCR, lists solely in-frame clones and lacks some. The V and J calls and clone size are taken from that table; D and trimming were inferred from the DNA. The sample lists nearly 100,000 clones, approximately 84% occurring once. The gene calls are TRBV4-3 and TRBJ1-2; 7 nucleotides align to TRBD1. This clonotype originated in a woman aged 55-69 years with acute or convalescent COVID-19. Sequencing was performed on peripheral blood. CDR3 region: CASSQTDRRDYGYTF. CDR3 nucleotide sequence: TGCGCCAGCAGCCAGACGGACAGGAGGGACTATGGCTACACCTTC.